This is a list of T cell receptor beta chains from one sample in a study of radiotherapy plus CTLA-4 blockade in lung cancer. The data were produced by immunoSEQ multiplex PCR, yet TCRdb's version contains in-frame clones alone and is incomplete. The sample lists over 85,000 clones; about four fifths were seen once. Sequences were derived from peripheral blood, sampled from a patient treated with radiotherapy plus ipilimumab. All receptors come from a human donor with non-small cell lung cancer that progressed on radiotherapy plus ipilimumab. The CDR3 runs from the conserved cysteine through the conserved F or W. D genes are given only for firm matches. Part of the rows lack a size; the others show once, few, many or a class for expanded clones.

CDR3	DNA	J	size	V	D	length
CAISERPGQGAHGYTF	TGTGCCATCAGTGAGCGACCGGGACAGGGGGCGCACGGCTACACCTTC	TRBJ1-2	NA	TRBV10-3	TRBD1	16
CASSRAPDTGELFF	TGTGCCAGCAGCCGGGCCCCCGACACCGGGGAGCTGTTTTTT	TRBJ2-2	NA	TRBV6-4	NA	14
CASSPPLDRAGAFF	TGTGCCAGCAGCCCCCCGTTAGACAGAGCCGGAGCTTTCTTT	TRBJ1-1	NA	TRBV7-8	NA	14
CASSPGTVTGELFF	TGTGCCAGCAGTCCGGGGACGGTCACCGGGGAGCTGTTTTTT	TRBJ2-2	NA	TRBV6-4	NA	14
CASSFRGPHFYEQYF	TGTGCCAGCAGTTTCAGGGGCCCTCATTTCTACGAGCAGTACTTC	TRBJ2-7	once	TRBV28	NA	15
CASSLAYQETQYF	TGTGCCAGTAGTCTAGCGTACCAAGAGACCCAGTACTTC	TRBJ2-5	NA	TRBV19	NA	13
CASSILPGDTEAFF	TGTGCCAGTAGTATATTGCCTGGGGACACTGAAGCTTTCTTT	TRBJ1-1	NA	TRBV19	NA	14
CASTTGGLITGELFF	TGTGCCAGCACTACAGGGGGCTTAATCACCGGGGAGCTGTTTTTT	TRBJ2-2	NA	TRBV28	TRBD1	15
CASSLSSTKTGELFF	TGCGCCAGCAGCTTGTCGTCCACTAAGACCGGGGAGCTGTTTTTT	TRBJ2-2	NA	TRBV5-1	NA	15
CTSSLRLAEANEQFF	TGTACCAGCAGCCTGAGACTAGCGGAGGCGAATGAGCAGTTCTTC	TRBJ2-1	NA	TRBV6-5	TRBD2	15
CASSYGTGYEQYF	TGTGCCAGCAGCTACGGGACAGGCTACGAGCAGTACTTC	TRBJ2-7	few	TRBV7-2	TRBD1	13
CASSSLNFF	TGTGCCAGCAGCTCGTTGAATTTCTTT	TRBJ1-1	NA	TRBV7-9	NA	9
CASSYATSGVSHEQFF	TGTGCCAGCAGTTACGCGACTAGCGGGGTTAGTCATGAGCAGTTCTTC	TRBJ2-1	NA	TRBV6-6	TRBD2	16
CASSIPRERLYGYTF	TGTGCCAGTAGTATCCCCCGGGAGAGGCTCTATGGCTACACCTTC	TRBJ1-2	NA	TRBV19	NA	15
CASSSPEGHSYEQYF	TGTGCCAGCAGCTCCCCCGAGGGACACTCCTACGAGCAGTACTTC	TRBJ2-7	NA	TRBV9	NA	15
CGRDPEGYGYTF	TGTGGCCGGGACCCCGAGGGCTATGGCTACACCTTC	TRBJ1-2	NA	TRBV21-1	NA	12
CASSLLPTGSSYNEQFF	TGTGCCAGCAGCTTACTTCCGACGGGAAGCTCCTACAATGAGCAGTTCTTC	TRBJ2-1	NA	TRBV7-3	NA	17
CASSQEKGGAETQYF	TGTGCCAGCAGCCAAGAGAAAGGGGGCGCGGAGACCCAGTACTTC	TRBJ2-5	NA	TRBV14	TRBD1	15
CASSLPVADYGYTF	TGTGCCAGCAGTTTGCCGGTCGCAGACTATGGCTACACCTTC	TRBJ1-2	once	TRBV28	NA	14
CASSIDRGVTGELFF	TGTGCCAGCAGCATAGACAGGGGTGTCACCGGGGAGCTGTTTTTT	TRBJ2-2	NA	TRBV7-2	TRBD1	15
CASSLRGEKLFF	TGTGCCAGCAGTCTCCGGGGGGAAAAACTGTTTTTT	TRBJ1-4	NA	TRBV6-6	NA	12
CAISEGGTAIQETQYF	TGTGCCATCAGTGAGGGGGGGACAGCCATACAAGAGACCCAGTACTTC	TRBJ2-5	NA	TRBV10-3	NA	16
CAQQRGTNTEAFF	TGTGCCCAGCAGAGGGGGACGAACACTGAAGCTTTCTTT	TRBJ1-1	NA	TRBV30	NA	13
CASSLAGGPVNEQFF	TGTGCCAGCAGTTTAGCGGGAGGGCCGGTTAATGAGCAGTTCTTC	TRBJ2-1	NA	TRBV28	TRBD2	15
CASSFTTNTEAFF	TGTGCCAGCAGTTTTACAACGAACACTGAAGCTTTCTTT	TRBJ1-1	NA	TRBV27	NA	13
CASSLGAGAQETQYF	TGTGCCAGCAGCTTAGGGGCGGGAGCACAGGAGACCCAGTACTTC	TRBJ2-5	NA	TRBV7-8	TRBD2	15